The 27 T cell receptor beta chains below were found in one sample sequenced in a study of OX40 agonist ivuxolimab in advanced cancers. Data came from immunoSEQ multiplex PCR; TCRdb stores just in-frame clones and leaves some out. The sample holds tens of thousands of clones, around 85% seen once. The specimen comprised CD4+ or CD8+ T cells sorted from blood, sampled in a trial of the OX40 agonist ivuxolimab. The receptors originated from an adult with an advanced solid tumor such as melanoma, head and neck, liver or kidney cancer.

Concerning this clone: The junction does not match germline at one end; this may be a read error. The chain couples TRBV7-2 to TRBJ1-5; maybe TRBD1 (5 bases). Germline values: CDR1 SGHTA, CDR2 FQGNSA. This CDR3 spans 17 amino acids. This CDR3 is CASSLATWGSPNQPQHF. As DNA, the CDR3 is TGTGCCAGCAGCCTAGCGACTTGGGGGTCCCCGAATCAGCCCCAGCATTTT.

This clone appeared once. The chain is built from TRBV28 and TRBJ1-4; no definite D call. Germline V gives CDR1 MDHEN, CDR2 SYDVKM. Trimming removed 2 bases at V and 7 bases at J, with 11 bases between. The CDR3 is made up of 14 amino acids. CDR3 sequence: CASSLTGWGEKLFF. The CDR3 DNA is TGTGCCAGCAGTTTAACGGGATGGGGTGAAAAACTGTTTTTT.

The V and J genes are TRBV9 and TRBJ2-3; D possibly uses TRBD1 or TRBD2 (5 bases each). Germline CDR1 SGDLS, CDR2 YYNGEE. Trimming left V 2 bases short and J 0 bases short, with 16 bases between. The CDR3 has 17 residues. CDR3 sequence reads: CASSVGEQHVSTDTQYF. In DNA, the CDR3 is TGTGCCAGCAGCGTGGGGGAACAACACGTTAGCACAGATACGCAGTATTTT. The entire variable domain, with the rest obtained from reference TRBV9 and TRBJ2-3, is as follows: DSGVTQTPKHLITATGQRVTLRCSPRSGDLSVYWYQQSLDQGLQFLIQYYNGEERAKGNILERFSAQQFPDLHSELNLSSLELGDSALYFCASSVGEQHVSTDTQYFGPGTRLTVL.

A few counts support this clone. This chain uses TRBV5-1 with TRBJ2-3, with 8 bases fitting TRBD1. The ends lost 0 bases at V and 5 bases at J; junction bases unmatched: 8. Germline V gene lookup returns CDR1 SGHRS and CDR2 YFSETQ. The CDR3 runs 16 residues. This chain's CDR3 is CASSLAGQGAGDTQYF. The CDR3 nucleotides are TGCGCCAGCAGCTTGGCCGGGCAGGGGGCCGGAGATACGCAGTATTTT.

This clone occurred once. The V gene is TRBV5-1, the J gene TRBJ2-3; D is unclear. There are 12 residues in the CDR3. Germline CDR1 is SGHRS and CDR2 is YFSETQ. Trimming shortened V by 4 bases and J by 11 bases, and 14 bases separated the two germline ends. The CDR3 DNA is TGCGCCAGCAGCCTGGTAGAGGCAGTGCAGTATTTT. Encoded protein: CASSLVEAVQYF.

This chain uses TRBV5-1 with TRBJ2-7; 10 nucleotides agree with TRBD2. The CDR3 extends over 15 amino acids. CDR1 and CDR2 from the germline V gene are SGHRS and YFSETQ. V shed 3 bases and J 5 bases; nucleotides not matched to a gene: 8. In DNA form, the CDR3 reads TGCGCCAGCAGCTATTTTAGCGGGAGGCCCAACGAGCAGTACTTC. This gives the protein CASSYFSGRPNEQYF.

The rearrangement links TRBV4-3 to TRBJ2-5; TRBD2 matches at 9 bases. Looked up from germline, CDR1 is LGHNA and CDR2 is YSLEER. The CDR3 extends over 19 amino acids. J was trimmed by 2 bases and V by 0 bases; bases with no gene match: 13. CDR3 nucleotide sequence: TGCGCCAGCAGCCAAGATCTAAGGGGGCGGGGGGGCCGGCAAGAGACCCAGTACTTC. It yields the protein CASSQDLRGRGGRQETQYF.

This clone was picked up a small number of times. The chain couples TRBV6-6 to TRBJ2-3; D not resolved. Germline CDR1 is MNHNY and CDR2 is SVGAGI (reference sequence). This CDR3 has 15 amino acids. With 2 bases removed from V and 2 bases from J, the gap between germline ends came to 11 bases. CDR3 residues: CASSYPGSSTDTQYF. DNA of the CDR3: TGTGCCAGCAGTTACCCAGGTTCGTCCACAGATACGCAGTATTTT.

The rearrangement uses TRBV30 and TRBJ1-5; 8 nucleotides line up with TRBD1. The V gene end was trimmed by 3 bases and the J gene end by 7 bases; junction bases not matched to a gene: 11. This CDR3 region has 15 residues. Germline V gives CDR1 GTSNPN, CDR2 SVGIG (reference sequence). CDR3: CAWRKGQGSRQPQHF. The CDR3 nucleotides read TGTGCCTGGAGGAAAGGACAGGGAAGTAGACAGCCCCAGCATTTT.

The rearrangement joins TRBV6-1 to TRBJ2-1; 8 nucleotides align to TRBD1. V dropped 3 bases and J dropped 3; count of bases not matched to a gene: 13. CDR3 length: 18 residues. Germline CDR1 reads MNHNS; CDR2 reads SASEGT. The CDR3 sequence: CASSEKHTGQGYYNEQFF. The CDR3 DNA reads TGTGCCAGCAGTGAGAAACATACCGGACAGGGTTACTACAATGAGCAGTTCTTC.

This chain joins TRBV5-1 and TRBJ1-2; D not certain. Trimming removed 3 bases at V and 5 bases at J, with 11 bases between. This CDR3 has 13 residues. The germline V gene encodes CDR1 SGHRS and CDR2 YFSETQ. The CDR3 loop is CASSSTASYGYTF. The CDR3 region has the DNA TGCGCCAGCAGCTCGACGGCTAGTTATGGCTACACCTTC.

V and J are TRBV5-4 and TRBJ1-4; 8 positions agree with TRBD1. CDR1 and CDR2 (germline): SGHNT, YYREEE (reference sequence). V dropped 4 bases and J dropped 6; count of bases not matched to a gene: 8. The CDR3 consists of 15 residues. CDR3 residues: CASSPDRGGDEKLFF. CDR3 sequence (DNA): TGTGCCAGCAGCCCAGACAGGGGAGGAGATGAAAAACTGTTTTTT.

This sequence joins TRBV7-9 and TRBJ2-1; no clear D gene. This CDR3 comprises 14 residues. Germline CDR1 and CDR2: SEHNR and FQNEAQ (reference sequence). Trimming shortened V by 5 bases and J by 6 bases, and 14 bases separated the two germline ends. CDR3 sequence: CASSPSEYGNEQFF. CDR3 nucleotide sequence: TGTGCCAGCAGCCCCAGCGAGTACGGCAATGAGCAGTTCTTC. Variable domain in full (rest from reference TRBV7-9 and TRBJ2-1): DTGVSQNPRHKITKRGQNVTFRCDPISEHNRLYWYRQTLGQGPEFLTYFQNEAQLEKSRLLSDRFSAERPKGSFSTLEIQRTEQGDSAMYLCASSPSEYGNEQFFGPGTRLTVL.

This clone has a handful of counts. Other DNA sequences within the sample encode an identical CDR3. The gene calls are TRBV6-1 and TRBJ1-2; D is ambiguous. This CDR3 is built from 12 residues. V gave up 5 bases and J gave up 4 bases, with 8 bases separating them. The germline V gene encodes CDR1 MNHNS and CDR2 SASEGT. The CDR3 region is CASSPNSYGYTF. CDR3 DNA sequence: TGTGCCAGCAGTCCCAACAGCTATGGCTACACCTTC.

The chain uses TRBV7-9 and TRBJ2-7; 7 bases fit TRBD2. The J segment lost 10 bases and the V segment lost 2 bases, leaving 8 bases of the junction unmatched. The germline gives CDR1 SEHNR, CDR2 FQNEAQ (reference sequence). The length of the CDR3 is 13 residues. The CDR3 is CASSLPGGRSQYF. CDR3 bases: TGTGCCAGCAGCTTACCGGGGGGACGAAGCCAGTACTTC. Combining the CDR3 with reference TRBV7-9 and TRBJ2-7 gives the whole variable domain DTGVSQNPRHKITKRGQNVTFRCDPISEHNRLYWYRQTLGQGPEFLTYFQNEAQLEKSRLLSDRFSAERPKGSFSTLEIQRTEQGDSAMYLCASSLPGGRSQYFGPGTRLTVT.

This clone was seen more than once but under ten times. The V gene is TRBV27, the J gene TRBJ2-3; 7 nucleotides match TRBD1. This CDR3 is 14 amino acids long. The trim removed 7 bases at V and 4 bases at J, leaving 8 bases unmatched. From germline, CDR1 is MNHEY and CDR2 SMNVEV (reference sequence). The CDR3 nucleotides read TGTGCCAGCATCCCCGACAGGGTTGCAGATACGCAGTATTTT. Translating it yields CASIPDRVADTQYF.

The chain couples TRBV12-5 to TRBJ2-1, with D possibly matching TRBD1 (5 bases). There are 11 residues in the CDR3. V gave up 5 bases and J gave up 12 bases, with 11 bases separating them. The germline V gene has CDR1 LGHNT and CDR2 FRNRAP. The CDR3 DNA is TGTGCTAGTGGTATGGGGCAGGGGCAGTTCTTC. This codes for CASGMGQGQFF.

The chain has TRBV10-3 and TRBJ1-1; 8 positions agree with TRBD1. Looked up from germline, CDR1 is ENHRY and CDR2 is SYGVKD. This CDR3 has 14 amino acids. Trimming removed 3 bases from V and 2 bases from J; junction bases left unmatched: 2. CDR3 amino acids: CAISEDRGNTEAFF. The DNA for the CDR3 is TGTGCCATCAGTGAAGACAGGGGCAACACTGAAGCTTTCTTT.

The chain carries TRBV12-5 and TRBJ1-1, with 8 bases lining up with TRBD1. Trimming removed 0 bases from V and 11 bases from J; junction bases left unmatched: 2. Looked up from germline, CDR1 is LGHNT and CDR2 is FRNRAP. The CDR3 sequence is 12 residues long. The CDR3 spells CASGLVDREAFF. The CDR3 nucleotides are TGTGCTAGTGGTTTGGTGGACAGGGAGGCTTTCTTT.

The chain couples TRBV18 to TRBJ2-3; 7 bases agree with TRBD1. Germline CDR1 KGHSH, CDR2 LQKENI. This CDR3 contains 15 residues. V shed 6 bases, J shed 2 bases, and the junction held 8 bases outside the gene matches. CDR3 sequence (DNA): TGTGCCAGCTCCCCGGGACAGCTTGACACAGATACGCAGTATTTT. Amino acid sequence: CASSPGQLDTDTQYF.

The sample holds one count of this clone. This CDR3 is also generated by other DNA sequences in the sample. The V gene is TRBV9, the J gene TRBJ1-1; the D gene is possibly TRBD1 (5 bases). CDR3 length: 14 residues. V was clipped by 1 base and J by 0 bases, with 7 bases between them. In germline, CDR1 is SGDLS, CDR2 YYNGEE. CDR3 loop: CASSVQGMNTEAFF. CDR3 nucleotide sequence: TGTGCCAGCAGCGTACAGGGAATGAACACTGAAGCTTTCTTT.

The rearrangement uses TRBV6-1 and TRBJ1-4, with 12 bases fitting TRBD1. Unmatched junction bases numbered 2, after V lost 3 bases and J lost 3 bases. The CDR3 consists of 16 residues. Germline CDR1 MNHNS, CDR2 SASEGT. The CDR3 region is CASSERDRGPNEKLFF. As DNA, the CDR3 is TGTGCCAGCAGTGAGCGGGACAGGGGGCCTAATGAAAAACTGTTTTTT.

This clone appeared a single time. The chain combines TRBV6-1 with TRBJ2-2; 8 bases fit TRBD2. The CDR3 extends over 17 amino acids. Trimming at V came to 1 base and at J to 3 bases, leaving 7 bases not matched to a gene. CDR1 and CDR2 from the germline V gene are MNHNS and SASEGT. The DNA for the CDR3 is TGTGCCAGCAGTGAAGGGGATCTAGCGGGCTACACCGGGGAGCTGTTTTTT. Its translation is CASSEGDLAGYTGELFF.

This chain joins TRBV28 and TRBJ1-4, with TRBD1 matching 11 bases. This CDR3 is built from 15 residues. Germline lookup yields CDR1 MDHEN and CDR2 SYDVKM. The V and J ends lost 4 bases and 8 bases, in that order; junction bases with no gene match: 6. CDR3 DNA sequence: TGTGCCAGCAGTTACCCCGGGACAGGGGGAGAAAAACTGTTTTTT. Translated: CASSYPGTGGEKLFF.

This clone was seen more than once but under ten times. The chain combines TRBV7-9 with TRBJ2-2; 8 bases agree with TRBD2. CDR3 length equals 16 residues. V was clipped by 2 bases and J by 5 bases; unmatched bases: 7. CDR1 and CDR2 from the germline V gene are SEHNR and FQNEAQ (reference sequence). The CDR3 DNA sequence: TGTGCCAGCAGCTTAAGGGACGGGAGGGCTACCGGGGAGCTGTTTTTT. Protein sequence: CASSLRDGRATGELFF.

The chain couples TRBV28 to TRBJ2-7, with 7 nucleotides matching TRBD1. This CDR3 contains 14 residues. V lost 3 bases and J lost 5; bases outside the gene matches: 7. CDR1 MDHEN and CDR2 SYDVKM come from the germline V gene. The CDR3 sequence is CASSLRQGVNEQYF. Written as DNA, the CDR3 is TGTGCCAGCAGTTTGAGACAGGGAGTTAACGAGCAGTACTTC.

The chain couples TRBV7-9 to TRBJ1-2, with 9 bases identical to TRBD1. The CDR3 totals 16 residues. V was pared by 5 bases and J by 3 bases, with 10 bases of the junction left unmatched. The germline V gene encodes CDR1 SEHNR and CDR2 FQNEAQ (reference sequence). CDR3 sequence (DNA): TGTGCCAGCAGCCACACAGGGACAGGGAGGCACTATGGCTACACCTTC. Its translation is CASSHTGTGRHYGYTF.